This TCR beta chain was obtained from a study of memory CD4+ T cells and cytomegalovirus serostatus. The sort gate was single viable CD3+CD4+CD8-CD45RO+ cells for memory CD4+ T cells. Germline values: CDR1 MNHNS, CDR2 SASEGT. The CDR3 contains 16 residues. With 2 bases removed from V and 4 bases from J, the gap between germline ends came to 17 bases. Comments on this clone: The antigen remains unidentified.

General study points: Median bootstrapped AUC for CMV status was about 0.95 originally, 0.85 to 0.92 US-trained.

In the original processing: After removing out-of-frame reads, approximately 2 million distinct TCRbeta sequences remained. Only in-frame clones appear in the TCRdb table, and some are missing; sequencing was by immunoSEQ multiplex PCR. V and J calls and clone size are given by that table; D and trimming were obtained from the DNA. The data show tens of thousands of clones, over 75% seen once. The chain recombines TRBV6-1 with TRBJ2-5; TRBD1 might be the D (7 bases). Specimen: memory CD4+ T cells from blood. The TCR was taken from an adult in good health and CMV-seronegative. As DNA, the CDR3 is TGTGCCAGCAGTGAACCTGGAGGGGGCTCGCTAGAGACCCAGTACTTC. This sequence encodes CASSEPGGGSLETQYF.